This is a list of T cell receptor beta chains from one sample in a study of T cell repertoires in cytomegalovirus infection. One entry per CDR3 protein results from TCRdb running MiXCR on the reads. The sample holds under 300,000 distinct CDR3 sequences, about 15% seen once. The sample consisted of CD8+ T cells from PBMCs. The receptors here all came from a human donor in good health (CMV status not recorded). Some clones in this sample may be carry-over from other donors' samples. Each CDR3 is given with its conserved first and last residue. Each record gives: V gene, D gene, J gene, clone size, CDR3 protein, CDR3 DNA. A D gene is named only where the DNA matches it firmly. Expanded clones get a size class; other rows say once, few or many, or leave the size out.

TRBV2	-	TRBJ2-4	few	CASRNYGTVQYF	TGTGCCAGCAGGAATTATGGGACTGTTCAGTACTTC
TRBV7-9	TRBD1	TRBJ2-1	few	CASSGQGGNEQFF	TGTGCCAGCAGCGGACAGGGGGGGAATGAGCAGTTCTTC
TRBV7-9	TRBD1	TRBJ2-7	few	CASSLADRGRHLYEQYF	TGTGCCAGCAGCTTAGCGGACAGGGGACGTCACCTTTACGAGCAGTACTTC
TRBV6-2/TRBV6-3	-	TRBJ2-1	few	CASRTLLASSYNEQFF	TGTGCCAGCAGAACCCTACTAGCCTCCTCCTACAATGAGCAGTTCTTC
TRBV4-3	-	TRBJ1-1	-	CASSQGQATNTEAFF	TGCGCCAGCAGCCAAGGACAGGCCACGAACACTGAAGCTTTCTTT
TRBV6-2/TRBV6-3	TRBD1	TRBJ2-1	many	CASSSDRVYNEQFF	TGTGCCAGCAGCTCCGACAGGGTCTACAATGAGCAGTTCTTC
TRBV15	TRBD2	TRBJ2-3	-	CATSLAGSTDTQYF	TGTGCCACCAGCCTAGCGGGGAGCACAGATACGCAGTATTTT
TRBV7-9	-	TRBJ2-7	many	CASSLSGGKNYEQYF	TGTGCCAGCAGCTTATCGGGCGGAAAAAACTACGAGCAGTACTTC
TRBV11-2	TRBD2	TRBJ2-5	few	CASSPSGGPLETQYF	TGTGCCAGCAGCCCTAGCGGGGGCCCACTGGAGACCCAGTACTTC
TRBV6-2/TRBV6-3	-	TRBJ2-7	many	CASSSFLGSTYEQYF	TGTGCCAGCAGTTCGTTTTTGGGCAGCACCTACGAGCAGTACTTC
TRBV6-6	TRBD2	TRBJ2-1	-	CASSPTLTSGGSNGQFF	TGTGCCAGCAGCCCCACGTTGACTAGCGGGGGGAGCAATGGGCAGTTCTTC
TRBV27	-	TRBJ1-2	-	CASRQGPYGYTF	TGTGCCAGCAGACAGGGTCCCTATGGCTACACCTTC
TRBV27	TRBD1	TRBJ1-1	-	CASRRGLGQGFNTEAFF	TGTGCCAGCAGGCGCGGCTTGGGACAGGGCTTTAACACTGAAGCTTTCTTT
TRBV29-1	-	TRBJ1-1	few	CSVNRVNTEAFF	TGCAGCGTAAACAGGGTGAACACTGAAGCTTTCTTT
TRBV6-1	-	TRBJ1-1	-	CASSDPRGGEAFF	TGTGCCAGCAGTGATCCTCGGGGCGGAGAAGCTTTCTTT
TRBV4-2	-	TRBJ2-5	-	CASSQDPGPGLQETQYF	TGTGCCAGCAGCCAAGATCCTGGGCCAGGGCTACAAGAGACCCAGTACTTC
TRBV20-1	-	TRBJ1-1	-	CSARESPEQNTEAFF	TGCAGTGCTAGAGAGTCGCCGGAACAGAACACTGAAGCTTTCTTT